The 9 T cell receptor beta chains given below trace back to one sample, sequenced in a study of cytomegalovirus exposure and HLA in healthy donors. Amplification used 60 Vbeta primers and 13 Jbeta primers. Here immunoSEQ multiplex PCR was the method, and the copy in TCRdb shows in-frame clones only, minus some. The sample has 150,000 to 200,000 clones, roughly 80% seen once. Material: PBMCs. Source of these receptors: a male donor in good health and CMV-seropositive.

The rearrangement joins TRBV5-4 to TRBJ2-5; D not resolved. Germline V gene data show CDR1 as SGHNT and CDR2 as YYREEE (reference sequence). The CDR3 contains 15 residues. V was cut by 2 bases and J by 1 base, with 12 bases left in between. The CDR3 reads CASSLGGGVQETQYF. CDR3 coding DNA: TGTGCCAGCAGCTTAGGCGGCGGAGTCCAAGAGACCCAGTACTTC. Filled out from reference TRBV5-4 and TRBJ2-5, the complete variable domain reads ETGVTQSPTHLIKTRGQQVTLRCSSQSGHNTVSWYQQALGQGPQFIFQYYREEENGRGNFPPRFSGLQFPNYSSELNVNALELDDSALYLCASSLGGGVQETQYFGPGTRLLVL.

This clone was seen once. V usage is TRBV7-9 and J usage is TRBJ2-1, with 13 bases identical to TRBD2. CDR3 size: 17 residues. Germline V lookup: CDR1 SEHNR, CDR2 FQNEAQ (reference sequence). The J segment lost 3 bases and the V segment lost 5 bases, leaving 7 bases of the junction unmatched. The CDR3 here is CASSQGLAGPNYNEQFF. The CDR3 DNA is TGTGCCAGCAGCCAGGGACTAGCGGGACCAAACTACAATGAGCAGTTCTTC.

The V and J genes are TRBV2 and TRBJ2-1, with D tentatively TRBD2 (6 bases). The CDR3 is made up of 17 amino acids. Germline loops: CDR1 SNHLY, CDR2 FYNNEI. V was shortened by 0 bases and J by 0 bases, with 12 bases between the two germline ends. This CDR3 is CASSEAFGGSSYNEQFF. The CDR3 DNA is TGTGCCAGCAGTGAAGCCTTCGGGGGTAGCTCCTACAATGAGCAGTTCTTC.

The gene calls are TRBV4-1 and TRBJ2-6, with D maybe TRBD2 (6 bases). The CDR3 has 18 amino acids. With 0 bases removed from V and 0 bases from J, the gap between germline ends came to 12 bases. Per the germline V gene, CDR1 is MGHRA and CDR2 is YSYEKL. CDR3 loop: CASSQEGGVSSGANVLTF. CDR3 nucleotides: TGCGCCAGCAGCCAAGAAGGAGGGGTTAGCTCTGGGGCCAACGTCCTGACTTTC.

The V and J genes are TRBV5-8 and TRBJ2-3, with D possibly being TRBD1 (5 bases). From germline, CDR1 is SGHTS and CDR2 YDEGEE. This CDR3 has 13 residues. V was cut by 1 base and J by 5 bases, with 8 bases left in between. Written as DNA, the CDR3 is TGTGCCAGCAGCTTGCAGGGTCAAGATACGCAGTATTTT. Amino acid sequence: CASSLQGQDTQYF.

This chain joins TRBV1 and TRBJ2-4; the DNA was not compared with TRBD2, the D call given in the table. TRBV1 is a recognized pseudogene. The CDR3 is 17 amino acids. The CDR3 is CTSSPRGRREGKNIQYF. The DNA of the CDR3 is TGCACCAGCAGCCCGCGCGGTCGGCGGGAGGGGAAAAACATTCAGTACTTC.

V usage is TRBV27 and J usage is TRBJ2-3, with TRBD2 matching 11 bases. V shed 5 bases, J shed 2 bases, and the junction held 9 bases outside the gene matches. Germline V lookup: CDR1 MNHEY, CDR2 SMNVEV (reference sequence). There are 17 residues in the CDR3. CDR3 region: CASSILRLAGTTDTQYF. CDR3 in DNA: TGTGCCAGCAGTATCCTTCGACTAGCGGGAACCACAGATACGCAGTATTTT.

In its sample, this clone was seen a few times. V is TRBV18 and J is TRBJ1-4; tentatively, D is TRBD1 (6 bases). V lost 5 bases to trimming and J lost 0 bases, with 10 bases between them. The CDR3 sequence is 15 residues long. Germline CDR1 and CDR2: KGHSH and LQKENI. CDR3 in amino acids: CASSTSGATNEKLFF. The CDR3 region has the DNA TGTGCCAGCTCAACATCAGGGGCAACTAATGAAAAACTGTTTTTT.

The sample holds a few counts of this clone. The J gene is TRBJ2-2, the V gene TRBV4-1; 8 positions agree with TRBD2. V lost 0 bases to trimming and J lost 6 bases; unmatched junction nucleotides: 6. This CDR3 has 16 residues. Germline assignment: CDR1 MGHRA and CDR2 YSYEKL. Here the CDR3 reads CASSQEGRGAPGELFF. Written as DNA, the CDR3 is TGCGCCAGCAGCCAAGAGGGGCGGGGGGCGCCCGGGGAGCTGTTTTTT.